This T cell receptor beta chain was sequenced during a study of blood T cells in healthy people across ages. Primed by a sample-barcoded 5' primer and a J-beta primer mix, a second PCR proceeded for 7 to 11 cycles. Each cDNA molecule, via a template-switch adaptor with 12 random nucleotides, was tagged. TCRdb re-called the 5' RACE reads with MiXCR, one entry per CDR3 protein. The data show 800,000 to 900,000 distinct CDR3 sequences, with approximately 59% seen just once and 25% to 35% held by the top ten. A note on this clonotype: Its antigen is not known.

Peripheral blood, approximately 10 milliliters per donor, was collected. The V end was cut by 5 bases, the J end by 9 bases, with 14 bases between. The germline V gene encodes CDR1 SGHTA and CDR2 FQGNSA. CDR3 length: 13 residues. Findings and limits, study-wide: Both higher diversity and more naive CD4+ cells marked long-lived donors when set against aged donors.

The V call is TRBV7-2, the J call TRBJ2-4; maybe TRBD1 (5 bases). Sequencing was done on a sample of blood. The TCR originated in a man aged 25-45 years in good health. The CDR3 DNA reads TGTGCCAGCAGCACGAATGGAAGGGGCATTCAGTACTTC. Amino acid sequence: CASSTNGRGIQYF.